A selection of T cell receptor beta chains follows, all from one sample in a study of OX40 agonist ivuxolimab in advanced cancers. Sequencing used immunoSEQ multiplex PCR; TCRdb keeps in-frame clones, though not all of them. The sample yields around 40,000 clones, approximately 83% seen once. This specimen consisted of CD4+ or CD8+ T cells sorted from blood, obtained in a trial of the OX40 agonist ivuxolimab. These receptors were collected from an adult with an advanced solid tumor such as melanoma, head and neck, liver or kidney cancer. CDR3s leave out the opening cysteine and the closing phenylalanine or tryptophan. Each record gives: J gene, V gene, CDR3 protein.

j_call: TRBJ1-4; v_call: TRBV9; cdr3_aa: ASSSGQSTNEKLF
j_call: TRBJ2-1; v_call: TRBV6-6; cdr3_aa: ASSHRQAAYNEQF
j_call: TRBJ1-1; v_call: TRBV10-3; cdr3_aa: AINTLGRNTEAF
j_call: TRBJ2-5; v_call: TRBV5-1; cdr3_aa: ASREGMEETQY
j_call: TRBJ2-7; v_call: TRBV5-4; cdr3_aa: ASSLGQVDGEQY
j_call: TRBJ1-6; v_call: TRBV10-3; cdr3_aa: AISESIGQGNNSPLH
j_call: TRBJ2-7; v_call: TRBV27; cdr3_aa: ASRVGTHSGEQY
j_call: TRBJ1-5; v_call: TRBV7-9; cdr3_aa: ASSLALENQPQH
j_call: TRBJ1-5; v_call: TRBV10-3; cdr3_aa: AISESGQSNQPQH
j_call: TRBJ2-7; v_call: TRBV28; cdr3_aa: ASSLSGGVYEQY
j_call: TRBJ2-3; v_call: TRBV7-3; cdr3_aa: ASSPSGGGTDTQY
j_call: TRBJ2-3; v_call: TRBV9; cdr3_aa: ASSTQTGWTDTQY
j_call: TRBJ2-1; v_call: TRBV19; cdr3_aa: ASSSWSSYNEQF
j_call: TRBJ2-4; v_call: TRBV27; cdr3_aa: ASRDPNKNIQY
j_call: TRBJ2-1; v_call: TRBV4-1; cdr3_aa: ASSQDLFGLAGIRHEQF
j_call: TRBJ1-2; v_call: TRBV19; cdr3_aa: ASSIAGAVREGYT
j_call: TRBJ1-6; v_call: TRBV2; cdr3_aa: ASSPGGNSPLH
j_call: TRBJ1-2; v_call: TRBV12-5; cdr3_aa: ASGFGQGTYGYT
j_call: TRBJ1-6; v_call: TRBV5-1; cdr3_aa: ASSPPGQGDLWSSPLH
j_call: TRBJ1-2; v_call: TRBV6-5; cdr3_aa: ASTPWGGTRGYT
j_call: TRBJ2-7; v_call: TRBV6-6; cdr3_aa: ASSYEGEQY
j_call: TRBJ2-7; v_call: TRBV2; cdr3_aa: ASRSYEQY
j_call: TRBJ2-3; v_call: TRBV7-8; cdr3_aa: ASSTPSFSTDTQY
j_call: TRBJ1-6; v_call: TRBV7-6; cdr3_aa: ASSPTTGVNSPLH
j_call: TRBJ2-7; v_call: TRBV30; cdr3_aa: AWSRGGGEQY
j_call: TRBJ2-6; v_call: TRBV2; cdr3_aa: ASSRDQANVLT
j_call: TRBJ2-2; v_call: TRBV5-1; cdr3_aa: ASSLTGNTGELF
j_call: TRBJ1-5; v_call: TRBV19; cdr3_aa: ASSGGFLGNQPQH
j_call: TRBJ2-2; v_call: TRBV4-1; cdr3_aa: ASSAPRLAGGLTGELF
j_call: TRBJ2-1; v_call: TRBV28; cdr3_aa: ASSTPGLAGEGEQF
j_call: TRBJ1-1; v_call: TRBV30; cdr3_aa: AWSRQGATEAF
j_call: TRBJ1-2; v_call: TRBV18; cdr3_aa: ASSAAGGAGGYT
j_call: TRBJ2-7; v_call: TRBV4-1; cdr3_aa: ASSPGTSFYEQY
j_call: TRBJ1-3; v_call: TRBV9; cdr3_aa: ASSVAPDRPDSSSGNTIY
j_call: TRBJ2-3; v_call: TRBV6-6; cdr3_aa: ASTGRGTDTQY
j_call: TRBJ2-5; v_call: TRBV7-3; cdr3_aa: ASSLAGTGNGETQY
j_call: TRBJ2-1; v_call: TRBV6-6; cdr3_aa: ASSFRGTSYNEQF